This TCR beta chain comes out of a study of early T cells in non-severe SARS-CoV-2 infection. At the level of the study: Unsorted whole-blood RNA was sequenced in bulk, leaving chains unpaired.

This clonotype was counted only a few times. CDR1 and CDR2 from the germline V gene are MDHEN and SYDVKM. The germline V and J ends were trimmed by 4 bases and 2 bases, with 12 bases remaining between them. The length of the CDR3 is 14 residues. Separate cDNA molecules each had unique molecular identifiers attached to them. Each CDR3 protein gets one entry after TCRdb re-called the 5' RACE reads with MiXCR. The table includes around 92,000 distinct CDR3 sequences, about 11% detected once. The receptor comes from an adult who was a healthcare worker with PCR-confirmed SARS-CoV-2 infection or an uninfected control (not recorded which). Sequencing was done on a sample of whole blood. The chain has TRBV28 and TRBJ2-7; no firm D call. The CDR3: CASSSPAETYEQYF. The DNA for the CDR3 is TGTGCCAGCAGTTCCCCGGCGGAGACCTACGAGCAGTACTTC. The full variable domain, its missing parts supplied by reference TRBV28 and TRBJ2-7, is DVKVTQSSRYLVKRTGEKVFLECVQDMDHENMFWYRQDPGLGLRLIYFSYDVKMKEKGDIPEGYSVSREKKERFSLILESASTNQTSMYLCASSSPAETYEQYFGPGTRLTVT.